This T cell receptor (beta chain) was captured in a study of response to subunit inactivated influenza vaccine. This clonotype came up many times. MiXCR was run by TCRdb on the RT-PCR reads, yielding one entry per CDR3 protein. In the table there are 610,000 or so distinct CDR3 sequences, about 15% of which are singletons. V was trimmed by 5 bases and J by 7 bases, leaving 5 bases between them. This CDR3 contains 10 residues. Germline V gives CDR1 LNHDA, CDR2 SQIVND (reference sequence). This specimen consisted of PBMCs from blood, obtained 12 days after vaccination. The gene calls are TRBV19 and TRBJ1-1, with unresolved D. The receptor was isolated from a man aged 50-60 years who received an inactivated influenza vaccine. The CDR3 here is CASSAVEAFF. Here the CDR3 DNA reads TGTGCCAGTAGTGCAGTTGAAGCTTTCTTT.